These 19 T cell receptor beta chains originate from one sample sequenced in a study of shared clonotypes between healthy human individuals. TCRdb's copy holds only in-frame clones and misses some; the assay was immunoSEQ multiplex PCR. The sample includes roughly 2.6 million clones, just over 90% of them seen just once. Sequences were obtained from naive CD4+ T cells sorted from blood. Subset reported: CD45RA+ positively selected. Receptor source: a man aged 18 to 30 in good health.

With regard to this clone: This may stem from a read error, because a much larger clone lies one nucleotide away. The chain joins TRBV9 to TRBJ1-1; D is unresolved. The CDR3 has 13 amino acids. Germline V gives CDR1 SGDLS, CDR2 YYNGEE. Trimming took off 0 bases at V and 2 bases at J, with 5 bases between the two ends. The CDR3 is CASSVEINTEAFF. The CDR3 coding sequence is TGTGCCAGCAGCGTAGAGATTAACACTGAAGCTTTCTTT.

Comments on this clone: The junction departs from the called germline gene at one end, perhaps through a read error. The chain joins TRBV7-7 to TRBJ2-2; 7 bases match TRBD2. The V gene's germline CDR1 is SSHAT and CDR2 FNYEAQ (reference sequence). CDR3 length: 14 residues. CDR3 nucleotides: TGTGCTAGCAACCCCGGACGGGGGGAAGGGGAGCTGTTTTTT. Protein product: CASNPGRGEGELFF.

The rearrangement uses TRBV4-2 and TRBJ2-5, with no clear D. The germline V and J ends were trimmed by 0 bases and 4 bases, with 12 bases remaining between them. CDR1 and CDR2 from the germline V gene are LGHNA and YNFKEQ. There are 15 residues in the CDR3. The CDR3 region is CASSQEDGIVETQYF. The CDR3 region has the DNA TGTGCCAGCAGCCAAGAGGATGGGATAGTAGAGACCCAGTACTTC.

The chain uses TRBV28 and TRBJ2-4; D unclear. CDR3 length: 14 amino acids. Germline-derived CDR1 and CDR2 are MDHEN and SYDVKM. The ends were cut back, 8 bases at V and 7 bases at J, with 18 bases in the middle. CDR3 nucleotide sequence: TGTGCCAGCCCTAAAGGATCCCACGGGAACATTCAGTACTTC. This codes for CASPKGSHGNIQYF. Full variable domain (remainder filled in from reference TRBV28 and TRBJ2-4): DVKVTQSSRYLVKRTGEKVFLECVQDMDHENMFWYRQDPGLGLRLIYFSYDVKMKEKGDIPEGYSVSREKKERFSLILESASTNQTSMYLCASPKGSHGNIQYFGAGTRLSVL.

The chain uses TRBV18 and TRBJ1-2, with D perhaps TRBD1 (5 bases). The germline gives CDR1 KGHSH, CDR2 LQKENI. Trimming left V 1 base short and J 4 bases short, with 13 bases between. The CDR3 covers 15 residues. CDR3 DNA sequence: TGTGCCAGCTCACCACGGGACGGGGGATTCTATGGCTACACCTTC. Translating gives CASSPRDGGFYGYTF.

The chain is built from TRBV12-2 and TRBJ2-2. TRBV12-2 is a listed pseudogene. This CDR3 comprises 15 residues. CDR3 bases: TGTGCAAGTCGCTCTAAGGACCGCTTCACCGGGGAGCTGTTTTTT. It specifies CASRSKDRFTGELFF.

V and J are TRBV27 and TRBJ2-1; 7 positions agree with TRBD1. CDR1 and CDR2 from the germline V gene are MNHEY and SMNVEV (reference sequence). The CDR3 spans 17 residues. J gave up 9 bases and V 0 bases, and 14 bases lay outside the gene matches. For the CDR3, the DNA is TGTGCCAGCAGTTTATCTGGGGCAGGATACCGACAGGGTGAGCAGTTCTTC. As protein: CASSLSGAGYRQGEQFF.

The chain combines TRBV9 with TRBJ2-3, with unresolved D. This CDR3 comprises 13 residues. V was cut by 0 bases and J by 4 bases, with 6 bases left in between. CDR1 is SGDLS and CDR2 is YYNGEE in the germline V gene. The CDR3, as DNA: TGTGCCAGCAGCGTAGCTGCCCCAGATACGCAGTATTTT. Its translation: CASSVAAPDTQYF. Full variable domain (remainder filled in from reference TRBV9 and TRBJ2-3): DSGVTQTPKHLITATGQRVTLRCSPRSGDLSVYWYQQSLDQGLQFLIQYYNGEERAKGNILERFSAQQFPDLHSELNLSSLELGDSALYFCASSVAAPDTQYFGPGTRLTVL.

The gene calls are TRBV30 and TRBJ1-4; 11 bases agree with TRBD1. V was pared by 3 bases and J by 8 bases, with 5 bases of the junction left unmatched. The CDR3 length is 14 residues. Germline-derived CDR1 and CDR2 are GTSNPN and SVGIG (reference sequence). CDR3 loop: CAWRARDRGEKLFF. CDR3 bases: TGTGCCTGGAGAGCCCGGGACAGGGGGGAAAAACTGTTTTTT.

The V call is TRBV6-5, the J call TRBJ2-1; unclear D gene. V lost 0 bases to trimming and J lost 9 bases, with 9 bases between them. Germline V gene sequence: CDR1 MNHEY, CDR2 SVGAGI. This CDR3 has 13 residues. DNA of the CDR3: TGTGCCAGCAGTTACTCCCACGTGGTTGAGCAGTTCTTC. Its protein product is CASSYSHVVEQFF.

The chain links TRBV7-8 to TRBJ2-1; 8 bases line up with TRBD2. The junction had 7 bases not matched to a gene; V was cut back by 3 bases and J by 12 bases. Germline CDR1 reads SGHVS; CDR2 reads FQNEAQ. The CDR3 spans 13 residues. CDR3 coding DNA: TGTGCCAGCAGCTTCGGACTAGCCGCGGGGCAGTTCTTC. Translation gives CASSFGLAAGQFF.

The chain employs TRBV5-4 and TRBJ2-1; 15 bases fit TRBD2. The CDR3 spans 19 residues. The trim removed 0 bases at V and 9 bases at J, leaving 13 bases unmatched. Germline V CDR1 and CDR2: SGHNT, YYREEE (reference sequence). CDR3: CASSLAGTSGGRFQGEQFF. CDR3 coding DNA: TGTGCCAGCAGCTTGGCCGGGACTAGCGGGGGGAGGTTTCAAGGTGAGCAGTTCTTC.

The V gene is TRBV7-9, the J gene TRBJ1-1; no definite D call. V was pared by 2 bases and J by 4 bases, with 17 bases between. Germline CDR1 SEHNR, CDR2 FQNEAQ (reference sequence). The CDR3 contains 16 residues. CDR3 DNA: TGTGCCAGCAGCTTAACCCGGGCGCGGGGAGGCACTGAAGCTTTCTTT. Translated, it gives CASSLTRARGGTEAFF.

The CDR3 protein is CASSLTGPMGETQYF. The CDR3 bases are TGCGCCAGCAGCTTGACGGGGCCAATGGGGGAGACCCAGTACTTC. The chain couples TRBV5-1 to TRBJ2-5; D tentatively fits TRBD1 or TRBD2 (5 bases each). V was clipped by 1 base and J by 5 bases, with 15 bases between them. Looked up from germline, CDR1 is SGHRS and CDR2 is YFSETQ. This CDR3 has 15 residues.

This rearrangement joins TRBV5-4 to TRBJ1-1; tentative D call: TRBD1 (6 bases). Germline CDR1 SGHNT, CDR2 YYREEE (reference sequence). The CDR3 runs to 12 residues. Between the trimmed V and J ends, which lost 5 bases and 7 bases, there was a span of 12 bases. The CDR3 protein is CASRKGQHEAFF. As DNA, the CDR3 is TGTGCCAGCAGGAAAGGACAGCATGAAGCTTTCTTT.

As for this clone: The sample carries other DNA sequences with the same CDR3. The genes are TRBV2 and TRBJ1-1; D gene ambiguous. CDR1 and CDR2 from the germline V gene are SNHLY and FYNNEI. The V end was cut by 6 bases, the J end by 2 bases, with 7 bases between. The CDR3 has 12 residues. The DNA for the CDR3 is TGTGCCAGCAGCGGGGATAACACTGAAGCTTTCTTT. Residues: CASSGDNTEAFF.

V gene TRBV19 combines with J gene TRBJ2-2, with D perhaps being TRBD1 or TRBD2 (6 bases each). V was clipped by 3 bases and J by 1 base, with 15 bases between them. Germline V lookup: CDR1 LNHDA, CDR2 SQIVND (reference sequence). The CDR3 spans 17 residues. Here the CDR3 DNA reads TGTGCCAGTAGTATCTCAAGGGGGGCCGGGAACACCGGGGAGCTGTTTTTT. This translates into CASSISRGAGNTGELFF.

As regards this clone: The sample contains more than one DNA sequence encoding this CDR3. This sequence joins TRBV5-1 and TRBJ2-1; TRBD2 aligns across 11 bases. Germline loops: CDR1 SGHRS, CDR2 YFSETQ. The CDR3 length is 15 residues. The junction had 4 bases not matched to a gene; V was cut back by 4 bases and J by 4 bases. For the CDR3, the DNA is TGCGCCAGCAGCCCCGGGACTAGCGGTTACAATGAGCAGTTCTTC. Translated, it gives CASSPGTSGYNEQFF.

Only a few counts were recorded for this clone. The rearrangement links TRBV5-1 to TRBJ1-1; TRBD1 might be the D (5 bases). Germline-derived CDR1 and CDR2 are SGHRS and YFSETQ. The V and J ends lost 0 bases and 1 base respectively, with 10 bases between them. The CDR3 loop spans 15 amino acids. In DNA, the CDR3 is TGCGCCAGCAGCTTGGAAGGGGAGGGGAACACTGAAGCTTTCTTT. It specifies CASSLEGEGNTEAFF.